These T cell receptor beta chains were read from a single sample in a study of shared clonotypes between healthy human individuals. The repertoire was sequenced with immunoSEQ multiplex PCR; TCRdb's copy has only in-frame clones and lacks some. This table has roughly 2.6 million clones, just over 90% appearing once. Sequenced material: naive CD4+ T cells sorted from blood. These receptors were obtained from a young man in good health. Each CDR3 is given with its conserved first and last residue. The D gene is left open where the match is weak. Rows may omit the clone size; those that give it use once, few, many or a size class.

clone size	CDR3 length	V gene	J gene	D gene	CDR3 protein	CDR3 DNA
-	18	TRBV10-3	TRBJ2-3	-	CAISESMLYSSSTDTQYF	TGTGCCATCAGTGAGTCGATGTTGTACAGTTCAAGCACAGATACGCAGTATTTT
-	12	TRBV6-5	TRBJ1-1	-	CASSRQNTEAFF	TGTGCCAGCAGTCGCCAGAACACTGAAGCTTTCTTT
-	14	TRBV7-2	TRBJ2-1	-	CASSPGPSYNEQFF	TGTGCCAGCAGCCCAGGACCATCCTACAATGAGCAGTTCTTC
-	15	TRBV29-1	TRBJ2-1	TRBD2	CSAGPGTRGYNEQFF	TGCAGCGCCGGGCCCGGGACTAGGGGATACAATGAGCAGTTCTTC
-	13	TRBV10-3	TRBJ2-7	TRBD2	CAISSKRGDEQYF	TGTGCCATCAGTAGTAAGCGGGGGGACGAGCAGTACTTC
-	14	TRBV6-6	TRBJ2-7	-	CASSYGSGEYEQYF	TGTGCCAGCAGTTACGGATCGGGAGAGTACGAGCAGTACTTC
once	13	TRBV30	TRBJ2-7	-	CAWSAGVIGEQYF	TGTGCCTGGAGTGCCGGGGTAATCGGCGAGCAGTACTTC
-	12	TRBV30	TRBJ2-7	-	CAWSGLQYEQYF	TGTGCCTGGAGTGGACTGCAGTACGAGCAGTACTTC
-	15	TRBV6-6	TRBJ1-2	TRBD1	CASSYSTGANYGYTF	TGTGCCAGCAGTTACAGTACAGGGGCAAACTATGGCTACACCTTC
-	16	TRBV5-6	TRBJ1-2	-	CASSGTGWGTNYGYTF	TGTGCCAGCAGCGGAACAGGGTGGGGGACTAACTATGGCTACACCTTC
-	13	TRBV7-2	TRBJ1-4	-	CASSLWGNEKLFF	TGTGCCAGCAGCTTGTGGGGAAATGAAAAACTGTTTTTT
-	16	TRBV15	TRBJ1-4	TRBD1	CATSRPQTGGAEKLFF	TGTGCCACCAGCAGGCCCCAGACAGGGGGGGCTGAAAAACTGTTTTTT
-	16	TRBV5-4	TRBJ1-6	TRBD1	CASSLGYGQGQSPLHF	TGTGCCAGCAGCTTGGGGTATGGACAGGGCCAGTCACCCCTCCACTTT
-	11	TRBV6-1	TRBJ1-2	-	CASGVYYGYTF	TGTGCCAGCGGAGTATACTATGGCTACACCTTC
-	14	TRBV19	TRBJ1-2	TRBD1	CASSSRDSGYGYTF	TGTGCCAGTAGTAGCCGGGACAGTGGCTATGGCTACACCTTC
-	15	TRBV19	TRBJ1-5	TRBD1	CASSMGQRSNQPQHF	TGTGCCAGTAGTATGGGACAGAGGAGCAATCAGCCCCAGCATTTT
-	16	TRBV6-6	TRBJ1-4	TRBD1	CASSPRGTGGHEKLFF	TGTGCCAGCAGTCCCCGAGGGACAGGGGGACATGAAAAACTGTTTTTT
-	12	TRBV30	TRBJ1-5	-	CAWSPPGQPQHF	TGTGCCTGGAGTCCCCCGGGCCAGCCCCAGCATTTT
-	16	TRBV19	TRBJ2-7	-	CASSIGIASTTYEQYF	TGTGCCAGTAGCATAGGGATAGCGTCCACAACCTACGAGCAGTACTTC
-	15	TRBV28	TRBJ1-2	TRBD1	CASSPAQGNNYGYTF	TGTGCCAGCAGTCCCGCACAGGGGAATAACTATGGCTACACCTTC
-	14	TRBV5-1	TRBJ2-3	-	CASTLTGSTDTQYF	TGCGCCAGCACTCTCACGGGGAGCACAGATACGCAGTATTTT
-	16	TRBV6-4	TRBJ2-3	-	CASSAAGTGSTDTQYF	TGTGCCAGCAGTGCCGCCGGGACGGGGAGCACAGATACGCAGTATTTT
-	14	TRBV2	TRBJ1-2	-	CASRPRVSNYGYTF	TGTGCCAGCAGGCCAAGGGTTTCTAACTATGGCTACACCTTC
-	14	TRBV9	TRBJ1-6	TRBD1	CASSVGGTGSPLHF	TGTGCCAGCAGCGTAGGTGGGACAGGCTCACCCCTCCACTTT
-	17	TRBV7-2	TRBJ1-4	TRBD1	CASSKGQGALSEEKLFF	TGTGCCAGCAGCAAAGGACAGGGGGCATTGTCGGAGGAAAAACTGTTTTTT
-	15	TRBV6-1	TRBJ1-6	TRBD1	CASSAPGTGLSPLHF	TGTGCCAGCAGTGCCCCCGGGACAGGACTCTCACCCCTCCACTTT
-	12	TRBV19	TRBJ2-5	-	CASSRQQETQYF	TGTGCCAGTAGTAGGCAGCAAGAGACCCAGTACTTC
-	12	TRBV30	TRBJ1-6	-	CAWSRESSPLHF	TGTGCCTGGAGCAGAGAATCCTCACCCCTCCACTTT
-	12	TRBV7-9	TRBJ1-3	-	CASSLAENTIYF	TGTGCCAGCAGCTTAGCGGAAAACACCATATATTTT
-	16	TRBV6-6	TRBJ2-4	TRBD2	CASIERGGLAKNIQYF	TGTGCCAGCATCGAGCGGGGGGGACTAGCCAAAAACATTCAGTACTTC
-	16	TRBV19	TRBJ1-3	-	CASTTQGISSGNTIYF	TGTGCCAGTACAACCCAGGGAATTAGCTCTGGAAACACCATATATTTT
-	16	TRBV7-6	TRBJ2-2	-	CASSLAKQGGTGELFF	TGTGCCAGCAGCTTAGCGAAACAGGGGGGGACCGGGGAGCTGTTTTTT
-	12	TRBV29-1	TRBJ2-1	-	CSVGTLGGEQFF	TGCAGCGTCGGGACTTTAGGAGGTGAGCAGTTCTTC
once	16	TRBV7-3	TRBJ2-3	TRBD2	CASSLQPSGGTDTQYF	TGTGCCAGCAGCTTGCAGCCTAGCGGGGGGACAGATACGCAGTATTTT
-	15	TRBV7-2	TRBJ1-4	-	CASSLAGDGYEKLFF	TGTGCCAGCAGCTTAGCGGGGGACGGATATGAAAAACTGTTTTTT
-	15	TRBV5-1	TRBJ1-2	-	CASSSRGPGGYGYTF	TGCGCCAGCAGCTCCCGGGGCCCGGGGGGCTATGGCTACACCTTC
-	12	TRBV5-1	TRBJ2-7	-	CASSEQSYEQYF	TGCGCCAGCAGCGAGCAGTCCTACGAGCAGTACTTC
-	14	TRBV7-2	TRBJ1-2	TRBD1	CASSSGQGANGYTF	TGTGCCAGCAGCTCGGGACAGGGGGCCAATGGCTACACCTTC
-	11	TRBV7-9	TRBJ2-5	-	CASSQFETQYF	TGTGCCAGCAGTCAATTTGAGACCCAGTACTTC
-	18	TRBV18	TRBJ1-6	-	CASSPGPGPTGGGSPLHF	TGTGCCAGCTCACCGGGCCCGGGACCCACCGGCGGGGGTTCACCCCTCCACTTT
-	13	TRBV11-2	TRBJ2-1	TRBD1	CASDRGFYNEQFF	TGTGCCAGCGACAGGGGATTCTACAATGAGCAGTTCTTC
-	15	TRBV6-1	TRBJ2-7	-	CASMRLQEGAYEQYF	TGTGCCAGCATGAGATTGCAGGAGGGGGCCTACGAGCAGTACTTC
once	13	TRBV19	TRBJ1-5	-	CASSIYQGQPQHF	TGTGCCAGTAGTATATATCAGGGTCAGCCCCAGCATTTT
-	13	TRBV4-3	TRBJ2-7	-	CASSQGQNYEQYF	TGCGCCAGCAGCCAGGGGCAAAACTACGAGCAGTACTTC